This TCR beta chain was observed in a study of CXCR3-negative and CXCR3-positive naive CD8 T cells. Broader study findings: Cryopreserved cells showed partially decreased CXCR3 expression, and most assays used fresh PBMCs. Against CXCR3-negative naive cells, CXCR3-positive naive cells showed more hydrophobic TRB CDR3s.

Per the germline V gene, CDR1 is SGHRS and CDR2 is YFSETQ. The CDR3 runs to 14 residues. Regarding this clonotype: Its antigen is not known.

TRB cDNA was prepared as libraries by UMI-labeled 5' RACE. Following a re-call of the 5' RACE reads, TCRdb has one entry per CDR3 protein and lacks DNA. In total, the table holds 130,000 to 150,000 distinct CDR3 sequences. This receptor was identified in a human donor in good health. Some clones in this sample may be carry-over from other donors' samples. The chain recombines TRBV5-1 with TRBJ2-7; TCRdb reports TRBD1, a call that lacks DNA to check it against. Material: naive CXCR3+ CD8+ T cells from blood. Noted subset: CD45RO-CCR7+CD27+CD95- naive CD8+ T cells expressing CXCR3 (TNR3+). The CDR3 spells CASSSYQGSYEQYF.